This T cell receptor (beta chain) was obtained from a study of vaccination effects on CD4 cells after COVID-19. Note on this clone: Its matching antigen is unknown.

Sequencing was performed with immunoSEQ multiplex PCR; in TCRdb, only in-frame clones are kept and a portion is missing. The table includes tens of thousands of clones, 70% to 85% detected once. Before any sequencing was done, the ViraFEST assay used viral peptide pools to expand antigen-specific CD4+ T cells. Subsequent to 10 days of culture, CD4+ T cells were isolated. Everyone in the study got two shots of either the BNT162b2 or mRNA-1273 vaccine. The germline CDR1 and CDR2 sequences are SGDLS and YYNGEE. Trimming removed 3 bases from V and 6 bases from J, with 21 bases in between. The CDR3 is made up of 17 amino acids.

The source is a human donor who received a COVID-19 vaccine. The material was CD4+ T cells from PBMCs cultured with HCoV-229E spike peptides, obtained after COVID-19 vaccination. The chain is built from TRBV9 and TRBJ1-4; D remains unclear. The CDR3 region is CASSGSGSLLSHEKLFF. As DNA, the CDR3 is TGTGCCAGCAGCGGCTCCGGGTCGTTATTGTCCCATGAAAAACTGTTTTTT.